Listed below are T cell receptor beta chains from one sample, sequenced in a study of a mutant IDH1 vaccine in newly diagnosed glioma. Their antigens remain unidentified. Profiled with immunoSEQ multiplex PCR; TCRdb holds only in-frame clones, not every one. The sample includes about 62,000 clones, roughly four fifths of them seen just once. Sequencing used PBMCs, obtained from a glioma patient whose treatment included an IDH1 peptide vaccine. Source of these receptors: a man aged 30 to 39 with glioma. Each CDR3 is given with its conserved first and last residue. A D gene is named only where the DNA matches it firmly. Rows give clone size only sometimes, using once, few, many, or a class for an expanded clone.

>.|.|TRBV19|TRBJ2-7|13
CASRRTSSYEQYF
TGTGCCAGTCGGAGGACAAGCTCCTACGAGCAGTACTTC
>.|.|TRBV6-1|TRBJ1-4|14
CASSDYFINEKLFF
TGTGCCAGCAGTGACTACTTTATCAATGAAAAACTGTTTTTT
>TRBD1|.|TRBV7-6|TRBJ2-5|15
CASSSKQGLQETQYF
TGTGCCAGCAGCTCGAAACAGGGGCTCCAAGAGACCCAGTACTTC
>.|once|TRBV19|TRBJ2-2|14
CASSIVLYTGELFF
TGTGCCAGTAGTATAGTGCTATACACCGGGGAGCTGTTTTTT
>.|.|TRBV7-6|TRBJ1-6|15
CASSSRSIDNSPLHF
TGTGCCAGCAGCTCCCGATCGATCGACAATTCACCCCTCCACTTT
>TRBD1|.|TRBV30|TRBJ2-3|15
CAWTAGTGNVDTQYF
TGTGCCTGGACCGCCGGGACAGGGAATGTAGATACGCAGTATTTT
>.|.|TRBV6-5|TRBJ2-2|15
CASSTGRADTGELFF
TGTGCCAGCAGTACAGGCAGGGCTGACACCGGGGAGCTGTTTTTT
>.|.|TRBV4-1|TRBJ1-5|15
CASSQLGLGNQPQHF
TGCGCCAGCAGCCAATTAGGGCTGGGCAATCAGCCCCAGCATTTT
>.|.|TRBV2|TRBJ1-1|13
CASSEGVNTEAFF
TGTGCCAGCAGTGAAGGGGTGAACACTGAAGCTTTCTTT
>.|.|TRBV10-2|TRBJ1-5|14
CASSESEGNQPQHF
TGCGCCAGCAGTGAGTCGGAGGGCAATCAGCCCCAGCATTTT
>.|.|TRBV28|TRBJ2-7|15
CASSSPGRAAYEQYF
TGTGCCAGCAGTTCGCCGGGACGGGCCGCCTACGAGCAGTACTTC
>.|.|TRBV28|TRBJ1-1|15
CASSLTGWRGTEAFF
TGTGCCAGCAGTTTAACGGGATGGAGGGGCACTGAAGCTTTCTTT
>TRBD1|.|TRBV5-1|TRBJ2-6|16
CASRRQGSSGANVLTF
TGCGCCAGCAGGCGACAGGGCTCATCTGGGGCCAACGTCCTGACTTTC
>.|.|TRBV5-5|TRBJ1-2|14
CASSQRQVRSGDTF
TGTGCCAGCAGCCAAAGACAGGTACGGAGTGGAGACACCTTC
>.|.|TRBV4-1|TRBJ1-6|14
CASSQVWPNSPLHF
TGCGCCAGCAGCCAAGTTTGGCCTAATTCACCCCTCCACTTT
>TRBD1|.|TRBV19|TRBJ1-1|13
CASLRQGNTEAFF
TGTGCCAGTCTCAGACAGGGGAACACTGAAGCTTTCTTT
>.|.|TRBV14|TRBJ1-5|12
CASSQRGQPQHF
TGTGCCAGCAGCCAAAGAGGGCAGCCCCAGCATTTT
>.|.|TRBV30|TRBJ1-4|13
CAQRVPGREKLFF
TGTGCCCAACGAGTCCCGGGAAGGGAAAAACTGTTTTTT
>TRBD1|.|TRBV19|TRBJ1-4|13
CASSEAGGEKLFF
TGTGCCAGTAGTGAGGCAGGGGGTGAAAAACTGTTTTTT
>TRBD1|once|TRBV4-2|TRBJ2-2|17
CASSPLPGQGASGELFF
TGTGCCAGCAGCCCTCTTCCTGGACAGGGGGCCTCCGGGGAGCTGTTTTTT
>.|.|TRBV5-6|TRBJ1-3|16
CASSFQGQSSGNIIYF
TGTGCCAGCAGCTTTCAGGGACAAAGCTCTGGAAACATCATATATTTT
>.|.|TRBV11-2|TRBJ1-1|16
CASSLGLRSMNTEAFF
TGTGCCAGCAGCTTGGGTCTAAGGTCCATGAACACTGAAGCTTTCTTT
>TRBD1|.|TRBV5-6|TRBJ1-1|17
CASSSPGQGPGNTEAFF
TGTGCCAGCAGCTCCCCGGGACAGGGCCCCGGGAACACTGAAGCTTTCTTT
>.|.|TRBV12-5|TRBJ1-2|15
CASAPGTGKDYGYTF
TGTGCTAGTGCCCCGGGAACAGGGAAGGACTATGGCTACACCTTC
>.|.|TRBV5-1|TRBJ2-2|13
CASSVGDTGELFF
TGCGCCAGCAGTGTCGGAGACACCGGGGAGCTGTTTTTT
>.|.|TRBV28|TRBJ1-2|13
CASSLPGGYGYTF
TGTGCCAGCAGCTTGCCGGGCGGCTATGGCTACACCTTC
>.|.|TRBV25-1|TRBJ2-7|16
CASASSYRASMYEQYF
TGTGCCAGCGCGTCGTCTTACAGGGCGTCGATGTACGAGCAGTACTTC
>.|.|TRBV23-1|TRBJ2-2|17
CASPHVAAETITGELFF
TGCGCCAGCCCCCACGTTGCGGCGGAGACGATCACCGGGGAGCTGTTTTTT
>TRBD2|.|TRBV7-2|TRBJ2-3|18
CASSPGVLAGGAGDTQYF
TGTGCCAGCAGCCCAGGGGTCTTAGCGGGGGGGGCAGGAGATACGCAGTATTTT
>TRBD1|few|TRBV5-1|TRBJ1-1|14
CATKRQGSNTEAFF
TGCGCCACCAAAAGACAGGGATCAAACACTGAAGCTTTCTTT
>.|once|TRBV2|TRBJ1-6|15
CASRVQESSNSPLHF
TGTGCCAGCAGGGTACAGGAATCGAGTAATTCACCCCTCCACTTT
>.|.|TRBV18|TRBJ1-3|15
CASSPGVGSGNTIYF
TGTGCCAGCTCACCAGGAGTCGGCTCTGGAAACACCATATATTTT
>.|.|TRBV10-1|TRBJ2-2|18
CASSESRFGGENTGELFF
TGCGCCAGCAGTGAGTCGAGATTTGGAGGGGAGAACACCGGGGAGCTGTTTTTT
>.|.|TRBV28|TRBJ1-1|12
CASSLFYTEAFF
TGTGCCAGCAGTTTATTTTACACTGAAGCTTTCTTT
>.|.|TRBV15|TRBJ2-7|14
CATSTAMMAYEQYF
TGTGCCACCAGCACGGCGATGATGGCCTACGAGCAGTACTTC
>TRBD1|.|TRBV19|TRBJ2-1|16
CASSIDFAGGGNEQFF
TGTGCCAGTAGTATAGATTTTGCAGGGGGTGGCAATGAGCAGTTCTTC
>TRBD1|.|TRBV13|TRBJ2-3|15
CASSSPGQSTDTQYF
TGTGCCAGCAGCTCGCCGGGACAGAGCACAGATACGCAGTATTTT
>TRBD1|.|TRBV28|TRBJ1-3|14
CASTTGSSGNTIYF
TGTGCCAGCACGACAGGGAGCTCTGGAAACACCATATATTTT
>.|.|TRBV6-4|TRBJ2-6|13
CASSDSGANVLTF
TGTGCCAGCAGTGACTCTGGGGCCAACGTCCTGACTTTC
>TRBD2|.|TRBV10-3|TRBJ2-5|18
CAISAKGTSGGARETQYF
TGTGCCATCAGCGCAAAGGGGACTAGCGGGGGGGCCCGGGAGACCCAGTACTTC
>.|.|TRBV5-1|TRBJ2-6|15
CASSLVLSGANVLTF
TGCGCCAGCAGCTTGGTCCTCTCTGGGGCCAACGTCCTGACTTTC
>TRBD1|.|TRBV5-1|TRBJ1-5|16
CASSYRQGVVYQPQHF
TGCGCCAGCAGCTACCGACAGGGGGTAGTCTACCAGCCCCAGCATTTT
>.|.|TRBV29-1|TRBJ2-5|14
CSVPRTTTQETQYF
TGCAGCGTTCCTAGGACTACTACCCAAGAGACCCAGTACTTC
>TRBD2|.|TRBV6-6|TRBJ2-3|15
CASSLSRGSTDTQYF
TGTGCCAGCAGTCTCTCGCGGGGGAGCACAGATACGCAGTATTTT
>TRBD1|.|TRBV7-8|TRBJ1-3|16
CASSTDRVVSGNTIYF
TGTGCCAGCAGCACGGACAGGGTCGTATCTGGAAACACCATATATTTT
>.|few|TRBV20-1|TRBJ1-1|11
CSANWRVGTFF
TGCAGTGCTAATTGGCGTGTGGGGACTTTCTTT
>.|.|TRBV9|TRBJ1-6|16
CASSARGTGQNSPLHF
TGTGCCAGCAGCGCCCGGGGGACGGGCCAGAATTCACCCCTCCACTTT
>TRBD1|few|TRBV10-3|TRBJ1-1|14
CATGTAFTNTEAFF
TGTGCCACCGGGACAGCCTTTACGAACACTGAAGCTTTCTTT
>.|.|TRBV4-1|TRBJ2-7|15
CASSQEGGPTREQYF
TGCGCCAGCAGCCAAGAAGGGGGGCCCACCCGGGAGCAGTACTTC
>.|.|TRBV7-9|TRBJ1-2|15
CASSLQGLIGGGYTF
TGTGCCAGCAGCTTACAGGGCTTAATTGGAGGGGGCTACACCTTC
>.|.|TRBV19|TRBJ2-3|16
CASSDRGVAITDTQYF
TGTGCCAGTAGTGATAGGGGAGTAGCCATCACAGATACGCAGTATTTT
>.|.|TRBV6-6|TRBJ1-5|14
CASSSGGRVQPQHF
TGTGCCAGCAGCTCGGGGGGCAGGGTTCAGCCCCAGCATTTT